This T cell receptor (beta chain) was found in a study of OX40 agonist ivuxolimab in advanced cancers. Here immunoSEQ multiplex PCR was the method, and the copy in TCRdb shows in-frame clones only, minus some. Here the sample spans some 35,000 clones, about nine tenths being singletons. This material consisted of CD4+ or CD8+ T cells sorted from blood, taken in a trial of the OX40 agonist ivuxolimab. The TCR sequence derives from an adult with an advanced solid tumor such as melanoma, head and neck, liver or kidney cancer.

DNA for the CDR3: TGCGCCAGCAGCCATAGGCTAGGGAGCACCGGGGAGCTGTTTTTT. It translates to CASSHRLGSTGELFF. This chain uses TRBV4-3 with TRBJ2-2; D is perhaps TRBD2 (5 bases). The V gene lost 3 bases and the J gene lost 4 bases, with 12 bases spanning the gap. CDR1 and CDR2 from the germline V gene are LGHNA and YSLEER. The CDR3 loop spans 15 amino acids.